This TCR beta chain emerged from a study of T-cell memory formation after mild COVID-19. One entry per CDR3 protein results from TCRdb running MiXCR on the 5' RACE reads. The data contain around 310,000 distinct CDR3 sequences, under 25% of them singletons. Of note for this clonotype: What it binds is not known.

Study-level results: Clones contracting day 15 to 85 were balanced CD4/CD8; later expanders leaned CD4+. Second-wave clones that peaked on day 37 lacked confirmed SARS-CoV-2 specificity.

This receptor was taken from a man aged 18-30 years who had mild COVID-19 (a few samples of this study predate the infection). Cell type and time point are not known. The sample comprised PBMCs or a T cell subset sorted from them (not recorded which).

The CDR3 DNA reads as TGTGCCAGCAGGACGACCGAGTCTTACTCTGGAAACACCATATATTTT. It translates to CASRTTESYSGNTIYF. The chain uses TRBV6-6 and TRBJ1-3; D is unclear. V was clipped by 6 bases and J by 0 bases, with 15 bases between them. The length of the CDR3 is 16 residues. Looked up from germline, CDR1 is MNHNY and CDR2 is SVGAGI (reference sequence).